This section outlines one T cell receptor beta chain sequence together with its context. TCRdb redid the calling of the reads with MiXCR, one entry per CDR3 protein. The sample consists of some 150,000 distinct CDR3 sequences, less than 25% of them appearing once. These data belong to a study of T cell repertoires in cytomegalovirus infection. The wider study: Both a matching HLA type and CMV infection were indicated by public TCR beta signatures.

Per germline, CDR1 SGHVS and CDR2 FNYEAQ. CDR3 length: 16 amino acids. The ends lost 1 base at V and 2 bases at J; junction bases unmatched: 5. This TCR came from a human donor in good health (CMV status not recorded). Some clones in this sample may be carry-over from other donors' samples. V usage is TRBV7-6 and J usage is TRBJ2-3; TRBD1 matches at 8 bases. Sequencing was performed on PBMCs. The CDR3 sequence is CASSLGQGRYTDTQYF. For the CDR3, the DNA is TGTGCCAGCAGCTTAGGACAGGGGAGATACACAGATACGCAGTATTTT.